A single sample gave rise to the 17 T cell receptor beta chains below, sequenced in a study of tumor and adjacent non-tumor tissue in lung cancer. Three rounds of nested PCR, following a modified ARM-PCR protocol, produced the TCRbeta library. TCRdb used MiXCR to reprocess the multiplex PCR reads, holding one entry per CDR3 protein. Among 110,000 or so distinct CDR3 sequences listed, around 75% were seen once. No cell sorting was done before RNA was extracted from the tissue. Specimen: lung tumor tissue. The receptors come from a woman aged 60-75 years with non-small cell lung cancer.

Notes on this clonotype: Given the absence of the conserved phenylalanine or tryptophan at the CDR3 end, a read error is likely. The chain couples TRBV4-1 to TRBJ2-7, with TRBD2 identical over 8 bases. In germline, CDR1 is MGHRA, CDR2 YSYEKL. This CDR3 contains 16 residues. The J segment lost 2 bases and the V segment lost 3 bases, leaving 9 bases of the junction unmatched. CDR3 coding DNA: TGCGCCAGCAGCCAGAGAGCGGGAGTGTCTACCTACGAGCAGTACTCC. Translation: CASSQRAGVSTYEQYS.

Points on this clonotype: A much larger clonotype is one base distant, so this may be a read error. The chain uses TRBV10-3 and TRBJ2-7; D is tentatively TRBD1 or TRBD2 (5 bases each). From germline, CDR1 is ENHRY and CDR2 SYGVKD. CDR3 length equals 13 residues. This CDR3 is CAILLAGSYDQYF. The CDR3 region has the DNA TGTGCCATCCTCCTGGCAGGGAGCTACGATCAGTACTTC.

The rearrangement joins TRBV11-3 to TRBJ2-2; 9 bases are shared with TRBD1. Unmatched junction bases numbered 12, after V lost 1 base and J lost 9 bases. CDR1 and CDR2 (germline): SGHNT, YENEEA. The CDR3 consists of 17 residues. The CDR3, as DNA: TGTGCCAGCAGCTTAGGAAGTGGGACAGGGAGAACCAGGGAGCTGTTTTTT. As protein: CASSLGSGTGRTRELFF.

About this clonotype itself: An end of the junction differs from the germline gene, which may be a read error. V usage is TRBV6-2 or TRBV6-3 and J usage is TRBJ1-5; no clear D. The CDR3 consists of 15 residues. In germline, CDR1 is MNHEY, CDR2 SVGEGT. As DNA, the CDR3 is TGTGTCAGCAGTTACGGGTCGCTAGGAATTCAGCCCCAGCATTTT. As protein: CVSSYGSLGIQPQHF.

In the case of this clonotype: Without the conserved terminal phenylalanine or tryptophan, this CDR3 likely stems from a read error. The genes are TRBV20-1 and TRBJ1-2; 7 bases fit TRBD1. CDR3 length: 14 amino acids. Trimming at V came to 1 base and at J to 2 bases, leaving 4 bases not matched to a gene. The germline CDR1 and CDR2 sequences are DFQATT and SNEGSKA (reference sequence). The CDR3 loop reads CSARGDRMNYGYTL. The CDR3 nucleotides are TGCAGTGCTAGAGGGGACAGAATGAACTATGGCTACACCTTG.

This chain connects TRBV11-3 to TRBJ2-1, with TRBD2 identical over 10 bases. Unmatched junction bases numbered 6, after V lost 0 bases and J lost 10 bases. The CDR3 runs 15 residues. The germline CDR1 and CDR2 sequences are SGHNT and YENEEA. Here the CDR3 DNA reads TGTGCCAGCAGCTTAGACACTCGGACTAGCGGCGAGCAGTTCTTC. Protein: CASSLDTRTSGEQFF.

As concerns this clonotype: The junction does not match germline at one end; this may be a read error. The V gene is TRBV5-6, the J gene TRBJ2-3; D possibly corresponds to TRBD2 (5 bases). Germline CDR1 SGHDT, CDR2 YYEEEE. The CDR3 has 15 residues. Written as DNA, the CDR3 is TGTGCCAGCAACTGGGGATTTTCTAGCACAGATACGCAGTATTTC. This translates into CASNWGFSSTDTQYF.

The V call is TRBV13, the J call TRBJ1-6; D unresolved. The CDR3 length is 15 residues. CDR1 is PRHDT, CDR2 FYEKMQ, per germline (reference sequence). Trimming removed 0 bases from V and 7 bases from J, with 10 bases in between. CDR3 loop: CASSLGSRVNSPLHF. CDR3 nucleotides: TGTGCCAGCAGCTTAGGGTCAAGGGTGAATTCACCCCTCCACTTT.

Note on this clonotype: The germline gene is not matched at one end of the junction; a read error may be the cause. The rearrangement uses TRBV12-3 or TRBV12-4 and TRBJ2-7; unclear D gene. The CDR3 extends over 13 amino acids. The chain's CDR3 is CVSSLDRSYEQYF. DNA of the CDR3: TGTGTCAGCAGTCTGGATAGATCGTACGAGCAGTACTTC.

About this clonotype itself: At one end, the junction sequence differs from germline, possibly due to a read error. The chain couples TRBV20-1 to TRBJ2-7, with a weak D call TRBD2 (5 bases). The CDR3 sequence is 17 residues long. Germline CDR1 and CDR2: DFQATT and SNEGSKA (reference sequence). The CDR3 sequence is CSAREAAASLSSYEQYF. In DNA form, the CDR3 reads TGCAGCGCTAGAGAAGCGGCAGCGAGTCTAAGCTCCTACGAGCAGTACTTC.

The CDR3 is CATSDLIGSNTGELFF. The CDR3 coding sequence is TGTGCCACCAGTGATCTGATAGGGTCGAACACCGGGGAGCTGTTTTTT. V usage is TRBV24-1 and J usage is TRBJ2-2; D gene unclear. The CDR3 is 16 amino acids. Germline CDR1 KGHDR, CDR2 SFDVKD. The V and J ends lost 3 bases and 0 bases respectively, with 10 bases between them.

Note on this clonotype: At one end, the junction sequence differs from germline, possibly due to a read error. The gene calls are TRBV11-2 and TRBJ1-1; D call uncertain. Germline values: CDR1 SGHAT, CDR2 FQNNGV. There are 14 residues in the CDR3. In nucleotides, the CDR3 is TGTGCCAGCAGCCCGGACGTGGTCAACACTGAATCTTTCTTT. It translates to CASSPDVVNTESFF. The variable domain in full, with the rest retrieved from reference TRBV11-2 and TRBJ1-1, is EAGVAQSPRYKIIEKRQSVAFWCNPISGHATLYWYQQILGQGPKLLIQFQNNGVVDDSQLPKDRFSAERLKGVDSTLKIQPAKLEDSAVYLCASSPDVVNTESFFGQGTRLTVV.

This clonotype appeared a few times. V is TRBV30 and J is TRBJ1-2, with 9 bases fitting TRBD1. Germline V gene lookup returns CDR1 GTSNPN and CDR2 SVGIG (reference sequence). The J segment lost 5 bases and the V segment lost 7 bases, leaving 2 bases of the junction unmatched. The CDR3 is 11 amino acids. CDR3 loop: CASDRGYGYTF. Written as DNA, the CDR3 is TGTGCCTCCGACAGGGGGTATGGCTACACCTTC. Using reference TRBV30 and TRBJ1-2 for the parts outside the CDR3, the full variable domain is SQTIHQWPATLVQPVGSPLSLECTVEGTSNPNLYWYRQAAGRGLQLLFYSVGIGQISSEVPQNLSASRPQDRQFILSSKKLLLSDSGFYLCASDRGYGYTFGSGTRLTVV.

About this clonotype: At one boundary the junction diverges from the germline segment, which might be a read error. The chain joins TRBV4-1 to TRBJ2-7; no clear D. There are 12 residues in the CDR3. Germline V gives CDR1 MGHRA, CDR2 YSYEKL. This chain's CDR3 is CTSSQDTYGQYF. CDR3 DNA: TGTACCAGCAGCCAAGATACCTACGGGCAGTACTTC.

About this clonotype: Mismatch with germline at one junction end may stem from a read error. The CDR3 protein is CASSALDMVSYNEQFF. CDR3 DNA: TGCGCCAGCAGTGCCTTAGACATGGTGTCCTACAATGAACAGTTCTTC. V and J are TRBV10-2 and TRBJ2-1, with D hard to call. This CDR3 is 16 amino acids long. Germline V gives CDR1 WSHSY, CDR2 SAAADI.

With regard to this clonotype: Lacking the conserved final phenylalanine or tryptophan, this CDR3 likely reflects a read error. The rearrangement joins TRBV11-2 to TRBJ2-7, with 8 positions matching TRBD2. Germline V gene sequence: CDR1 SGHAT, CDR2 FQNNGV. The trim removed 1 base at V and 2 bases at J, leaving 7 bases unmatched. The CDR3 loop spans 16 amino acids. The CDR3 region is CASSLVLAGPPYEQYI. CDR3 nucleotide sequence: TGTGCCAGCAGCTTAGTATTAGCGGGGCCCCCCTACGAGCAGTACATC.

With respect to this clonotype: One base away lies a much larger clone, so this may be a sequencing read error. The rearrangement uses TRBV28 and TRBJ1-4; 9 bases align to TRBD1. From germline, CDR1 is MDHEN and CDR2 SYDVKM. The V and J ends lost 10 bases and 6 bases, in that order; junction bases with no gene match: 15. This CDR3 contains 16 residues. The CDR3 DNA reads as TGTGCCAACAGCATACCGACAGGGGGGAGTGATGAAAAACTGTTTTTT. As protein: CANSIPTGGSDEKLFF. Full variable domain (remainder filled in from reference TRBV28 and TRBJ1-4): DVKVTQSSRYLVKRTGEKVFLECVQDMDHENMFWYRQDPGLGLRLIYFSYDVKMKEKGDIPEGYSVSREKKERFSLILESASTNQTSMYLCANSIPTGGSDEKLFFGSGTQLSVL.